A selection of T cell receptor beta chains follows, all from one sample in a study of early T cells in non-severe SARS-CoV-2 infection. In TCRdb, the 5' RACE reads were re-called with MiXCR into one record per CDR3 protein. This sample carries nearly 90,000 distinct CDR3 sequences, approximately 14% of them seen once, and the ten largest clones take 6.5% to 9%. Sequenced input: whole blood. The receptors were sampled from an adult who was a healthcare worker with PCR-confirmed SARS-CoV-2 infection or an uninfected control (not recorded which). Each CDR3 is given with its conserved first and last residue. A D gene is named only where the DNA matches it firmly. Rows give clone size only sometimes, using once, few, many, or a class for an expanded clone.

cdr3_aa	cdr3_nt	clone_size	j_call	d_call	v_call
CSARDRGGTEAFF	TGCAGTGCCCGGGACAGGGGCGGCACTGAAGCTTTCTTT	many	TRBJ1-1	TRBD1	TRBV20-1
CASTPNVGYTGELFF	TGTGCCAGCACCCCGAACGTCGGCTACACCGGGGAGCTGTTTTTT	few	TRBJ2-2	-	TRBV7-9
CASSLRRSNQPQHF	TGTGCCAGCAGCCTTAGGCGGAGCAATCAGCCCCAGCATTTT	few	TRBJ1-5	-	TRBV3-1
CASSLAARYNEQFF	TGTGCCAGCAGTTTAGCAGCCCGCTACAATGAGCAGTTCTTC	few	TRBJ2-1	-	TRBV12-3/TRBV12-4
CASSLTGDQPQHF	TGTGCCAGCAGTCTTACAGGTGATCAGCCCCAGCATTTT	-	TRBJ1-5	-	TRBV12-3/TRBV12-4
CASKGGGRRTDTQYF	TGCGCCAGCAAGGGGGGCGGGAGGAGGACAGATACGCAGTATTTT	many	TRBJ2-3	TRBD2	TRBV4-1
CASSGPRSYEQYF	TGTGCCAGCAGCGGACCTCGGAGCTACGAGCAGTACTTC	-	TRBJ2-7	-	TRBV7-6
CASRRRGRGMNTEAFF	TGTGCCAGCAGGCGGCGGGGTCGGGGGATGAACACTGAAGCTTTCTTT	few	TRBJ1-1	-	TRBV27
CASSLMGVSTDTQYF	TGCGCCAGCAGCTTAATGGGCGTAAGCACAGATACGCAGTATTTT	-	TRBJ2-3	-	TRBV5-1
CASSPGQGLSYEQYF	TGTGCCAGTAGTCCGGGACAGGGCCTCTCCTACGAGCAGTACTTC	-	TRBJ2-7	TRBD1	TRBV19
CASTSGRYEQYF	TGCGCCAGCACTTCAGGGAGATACGAGCAGTACTTC	few	TRBJ2-7	-	TRBV10-2
CASSLVGAPDTQYF	TGTGCCAGCAGCTTAGTAGGTGCCCCAGATACGCAGTATTTT	few	TRBJ2-3	-	TRBV13
CASSLERLTLEQYF	TGTGCCAGCAGCTTAGAGCGACTTACTTTAGAGCAGTACTTC	few	TRBJ2-7	-	TRBV11-2
CASSFDIANTEAFF	TGCGCCAGCAGTTTTGACATTGCAAACACTGAAGCTTTCTTT	few	TRBJ1-1	-	TRBV5-1
CASILSYNEQFF	TGTGCCAGCATCTTGTCCTACAATGAGCAGTTCTTC	-	TRBJ2-1	-	TRBV5-4
CASSSLDGGVGGEQFF	TGTGCCAGCAGTAGCTTGGATGGGGGAGTAGGAGGTGAGCAGTTCTTC	few	TRBJ2-1	-	TRBV6-1
CASRGDHAYGTQYF	TGTGCCAGTAGAGGGGACCACGCGTATGGTACGCAGTATTTT	few	TRBJ2-3	-	TRBV14
CASSIRGGSYRTDTQYF	TGTGCCAGTAGTATACGAGGCGGTTCCTACAGGACAGATACGCAGTATTTT	-	TRBJ2-3	-	TRBV19
CASRPEQSSYNEQFF	TGTGCCAGCAGACCTGAACAGAGCTCCTACAATGAGCAGTTCTTC	-	TRBJ2-1	-	TRBV5-5
CSVEREGYEQYF	TGCAGCGTTGAAAGGGAGGGTTACGAGCAGTACTTC	-	TRBJ2-7	TRBD2	TRBV29-1
CSVISYPSNVLTF	TGCAGCGTTATTTCCTACCCCAGCAACGTCCTGACTTTC	-	TRBJ2-6	-	TRBV29-1
CASSPPSGIYNEQFF	TGTGCCAGCTCACCGCCTAGCGGGATCTACAATGAGCAGTTCTTC	-	TRBJ2-1	TRBD2	TRBV18
CSVEDGTSGRRETQYF	TGCAGCGTTGAAGACGGGACTAGCGGGAGAAGGGAGACCCAGTACTTC	few	TRBJ2-5	TRBD2	TRBV29-1
CASSEAGTGNEQFF	TGTGCCAGCAGTGAAGCGGGAACGGGCAATGAGCAGTTCTTC	-	TRBJ2-1	-	TRBV2
CASSFLSPGQGSNYGYTF	TGCGCCAGCAGCTTTTTATCGCCGGGACAGGGGTCGAACTATGGCTACACCTTC	-	TRBJ1-2	TRBD1	TRBV5-1
CASSETETYEQYF	TGTGCCAGCAGTGAAACAGAGACCTACGAGCAGTACTTC	many	TRBJ2-7	-	TRBV6-1
CASSSTWWLYF	TGTGCCAGTAGTTCCACCTGGTGGCTGTACTTC	few	TRBJ2-7	-	TRBV19
CASHGRQGIYEQYF	TGTGCCAGCCATGGTCGTCAGGGTATCTACGAGCAGTACTTC	few	TRBJ2-7	-	TRBV7-9
CASSLEASAVYEQYF	TGTGCCAGCAGCTTAGAGGCTAGCGCGGTGTACGAGCAGTACTTC	few	TRBJ2-7	-	TRBV7-6
CASSVGTASSEQFF	TGTGCCAGCAGTGTCGGGACGGCATCAAGTGAGCAGTTCTTC	few	TRBJ2-1	-	TRBV2
CASSLKGLAEVFF	TGTGCCAGCAGCTTAAAGGGCCTAGCGGAGGTGTTCTTC	few	TRBJ2-1	TRBD2	TRBV11-1
CASSPLPQTGLNTEAFF	TGTGCCAGCAGCCCCTTACCCCAGACAGGGCTGAACACTGAAGCTTTCTTT	few	TRBJ1-1	TRBD1	TRBV6-5
CASLRPGTDTQYF	TGTGCCAGCCTAAGACCCGGCACAGATACGCAGTATTTT	-	TRBJ2-3	-	TRBV28
CSARGPGDYGYTF	TGCAGTGCGAGGGGTCCCGGGGACTATGGCTACACCTTC	few	TRBJ1-2	-	TRBV20-1
CASLEGGNVNTEAFF	TGTGCCAGCCTGGAAGGGGGTAACGTGAACACTGAAGCTTTCTTT	-	TRBJ1-1	-	TRBV7-8
CASSPRTGNGYTF	TGTGCCAGCAGTCCCCGGACAGGGAATGGCTACACCTTC	few	TRBJ1-2	TRBD1	TRBV12-3/TRBV12-4
CASSLDPGPYGYTF	TGTGCCAGCAGCTTAGATCCCGGCCCGTATGGCTACACCTTC	-	TRBJ1-2	-	TRBV11-2
CASSWTGELNSPLHF	TGTGCCAGCAGCTGGACAGGGGAACTTAATTCACCCCTCCACTTT	-	TRBJ1-6	TRBD1	TRBV7-2